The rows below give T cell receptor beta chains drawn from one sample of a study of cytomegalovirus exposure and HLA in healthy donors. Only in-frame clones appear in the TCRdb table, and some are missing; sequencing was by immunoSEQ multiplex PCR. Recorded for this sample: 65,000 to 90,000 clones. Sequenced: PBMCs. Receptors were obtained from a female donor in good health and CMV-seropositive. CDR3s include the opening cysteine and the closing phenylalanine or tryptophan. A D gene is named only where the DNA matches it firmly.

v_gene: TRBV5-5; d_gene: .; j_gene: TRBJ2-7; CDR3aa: CASSLVSNSYEQYF; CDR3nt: TGTGCCAGCAGCTTGGTTTCTAACTCCTACGAGCAGTACTTC
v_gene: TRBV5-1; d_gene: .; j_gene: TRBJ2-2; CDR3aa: CASKTGSTGELFF; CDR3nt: TGCGCCAGCAAAACAGGGTCCACCGGGGAGCTGTTTTTT
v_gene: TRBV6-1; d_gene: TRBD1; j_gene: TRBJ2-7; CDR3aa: CASSVRDRGFDEQYF; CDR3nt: TGTGCCAGCAGTGTTCGGGACAGGGGGTTCGACGAGCAGTACTTC
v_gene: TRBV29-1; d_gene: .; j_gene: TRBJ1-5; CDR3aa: CSVETSLNQPQHF; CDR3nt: TGCAGCGTTGAAACTAGCCTCAATCAGCCCCAGCATTTT
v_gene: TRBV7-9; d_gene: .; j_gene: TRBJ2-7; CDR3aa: CASSSTYEQYF; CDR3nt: TGTGCCAGCAGCTCTACCTACGAGCAGTACTTC
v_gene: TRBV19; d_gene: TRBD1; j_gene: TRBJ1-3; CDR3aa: CASSMTGIDGNTIYF; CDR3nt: TGTGCCAGTAGTATGACAGGGATTGATGGAAACACCATATATTTT
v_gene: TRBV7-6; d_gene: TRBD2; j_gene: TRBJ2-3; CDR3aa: CASSLRRGSTDTQYF; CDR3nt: TGTGCCAGCAGCTTAAGGCGGGGGAGCACAGATACGCAGTATTTT
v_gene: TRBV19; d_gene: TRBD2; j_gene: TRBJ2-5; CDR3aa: CASSSGLAGEVETQYF; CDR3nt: TGTGCCAGTAGTTCGGGACTAGCGGGAGAGGTGGAGACCCAGTACTTC
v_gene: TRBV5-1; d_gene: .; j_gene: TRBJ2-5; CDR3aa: CASSPGSFAPETQYF; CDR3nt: TGCGCCAGCAGCCCCGGGAGTTTCGCCCCAGAGACCCAGTACTTC
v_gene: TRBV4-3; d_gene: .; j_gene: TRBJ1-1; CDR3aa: CASSRQVRNTEAFF; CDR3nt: TGCGCCAGCAGCCGACAGGTTCGGAACACTGAAGCTTTCTTT
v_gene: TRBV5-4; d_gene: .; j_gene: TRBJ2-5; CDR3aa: CASSLTLTGFQETQYF; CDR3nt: TGTGCCAGCAGCCTCACCCTCACAGGGTTCCAAGAGACCCAGTACTTC
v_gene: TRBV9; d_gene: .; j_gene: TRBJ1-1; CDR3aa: CASSALQGDTEAFF; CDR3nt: TGTGCCAGCAGCGCCTTACAGGGAGACACTGAAGCTTTCTTT
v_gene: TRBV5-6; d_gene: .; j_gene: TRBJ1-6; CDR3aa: CASSSGLLVSPLHF; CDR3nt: TGTGCCAGCAGCTCGGGACTGCTTGTGTCACCCCTCCACTTT
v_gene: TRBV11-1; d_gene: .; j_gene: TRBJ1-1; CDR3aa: CASSLASVNTEAFF; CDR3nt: TGTGCCAGCAGCTTAGCTTCAGTGAACACTGAAGCTTTCTTT
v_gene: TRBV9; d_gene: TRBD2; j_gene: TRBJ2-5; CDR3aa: CASSVGVAGAFQENQYF; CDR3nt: TGTGCCAGCAGCGTAGGGGTAGCGGGGGCCTTCCAAGAGAACCAGTACTTC
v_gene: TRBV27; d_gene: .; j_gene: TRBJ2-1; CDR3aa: CASSFLVPGNEQFF; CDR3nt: TGTGCCAGCAGTTTCCTCGTTCCCGGCAATGAGCAGTTCTTC
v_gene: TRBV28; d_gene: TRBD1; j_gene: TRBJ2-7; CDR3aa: CASSSLTGLTYEQYF; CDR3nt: TGTGCCAGCAGTTCATTGACAGGGTTGACCTACGAGCAGTACTTC
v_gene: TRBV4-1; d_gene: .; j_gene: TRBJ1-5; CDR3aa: CASSQDVLGYGSQPQHF; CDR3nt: TGCGCCAGCAGCCAAGATGTTTTAGGGTATGGGAGTCAGCCCCAGCATTTT
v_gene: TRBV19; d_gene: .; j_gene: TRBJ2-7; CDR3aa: CASSMGAGYEQYF; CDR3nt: TGTGCCAGTAGTATGGGGGCCGGCTACGAGCAGTACTTC
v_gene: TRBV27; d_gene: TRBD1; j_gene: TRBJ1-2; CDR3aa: CASSLSGTGSGYGYTF; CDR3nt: TGTGCCAGCAGTTTATCAGGGACAGGGTCGGGCTATGGCTACACCTTC
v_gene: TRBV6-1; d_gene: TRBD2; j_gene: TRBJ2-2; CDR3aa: CASSEAPSGSGLFF; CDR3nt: TGTGCCAGCAGTGAAGCGCCTAGCGGGAGCGGGCTGTTTTTT
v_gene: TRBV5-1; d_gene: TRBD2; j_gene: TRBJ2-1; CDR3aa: CASSLATALRVAGGSHEQFF; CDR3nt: TGCGCCAGCAGCTTGGCGACCGCTTTGAGGGTAGCGGGAGGGAGCCATGAGCAGTTCTTC